One sample yielded the 10 T cell receptor beta chains listed below, sequenced in a study of shared clonotypes between healthy human individuals. Generated by immunoSEQ multiplex PCR, the TCRdb table keeps only in-frame clones and is missing some. The sample lists some 630,000 clones; 72% were seen once. Sequencing used memory CD4+ T cells sorted from blood. Subset of the sample: CD45RA-negative fraction. Receptors originate from a woman aged 30 to 39 in good health.

A single count supports this clone. The CDR3 coding sequence is TGTGCCAGTAGTAGGATTGACAATGAGCAGTTCTTC. Its protein product is CASSRIDNEQFF. This chain uses TRBV19 with TRBJ2-1, with D unclear. CDR3 length equals 12 residues. In germline, CDR1 is LNHDA, CDR2 SQIVND (reference sequence). Deletions cut 4 bases from V and 5 bases from J, with 6 bases between.

This clone was observed at least ten times. CDR3 sequence: CASSQGGLAGGTLETQYF. For the CDR3, the DNA is TGCGCCAGCAGCCAAGGGGGACTAGCGGGAGGGACCCTAGAGACCCAGTACTTC. The V call is TRBV4-1, the J call TRBJ2-5, with TRBD2 matching over 16 bases. The CDR3 contains 18 residues. Germline V gene lookup returns CDR1 MGHRA and CDR2 YSYEKL. Trimming at V came to 1 base and at J to 4 bases, leaving 6 bases not matched to a gene.

To note about this clone: The sample holds other DNA sequences that translate to the same CDR3. This chain links TRBV5-1 with TRBJ2-7; 7 bases match TRBD1. The CDR3 has 14 residues. The V segment lost 0 bases and the J segment 5 bases; nucleotides outside the gene matches: 5. In germline, CDR1 is SGHRS, CDR2 YFSETQ. The DNA for the CDR3 is TGCGCCAGCAGCTTGGGACAGGGCGGCGACGAGCAGTACTTC. It encodes CASSLGQGGDEQYF.

This clone is a singleton in its sample. The J gene is TRBJ2-5, the V gene TRBV7-7; D is uncertain. The V gene's germline CDR1 is SSHAT and CDR2 FNYEAQ (reference sequence). This CDR3 is 16 amino acids long. Trimming removed 1 base at V and 0 bases at J, with 12 bases between. The DNA for the CDR3 is TGTGCCAGCAGCTTAGGGGCTGGTGGGTACCAAGAGACCCAGTACTTC. As protein: CASSLGAGGYQETQYF.

The V gene is TRBV6-6, the J gene TRBJ2-7; a possible D gene is TRBD1 (5 bases). Germline CDR1 reads MNHNY; CDR2 reads SVGAGI (reference sequence). V was cut by 2 bases and J by 1 base, with 9 bases left in between. CDR3 length: 14 amino acids. The CDR3 coding sequence is TGTGCCAGCAGTTACAGGGGCCCTTCCTACGAGCAGTACTTC. Its protein is CASSYRGPSYEQYF.

V and J are TRBV7-9 and TRBJ1-1; TRBD1 is a possible D gene (5 bases). The V gene lost 6 bases and the J gene lost 2 bases, with 13 bases spanning the gap. CDR1 and CDR2 from the germline V gene are SEHNR and FQNEAQ (reference sequence). CDR3 length: 14 amino acids. The CDR3, as DNA: TGTGCCAGCAGGACAGACAGTGGAAACACTGAAGCTTTCTTT. It is translated as CASRTDSGNTEAFF.

This chain links TRBV19 with TRBJ2-1, with 9 positions matching TRBD1. The germline V gene has CDR1 LNHDA and CDR2 SQIVND (reference sequence). Germline trimming cut 4 bases from V and 4 bases from J; bases unmatched to any gene: 11. CDR3 length equals 17 residues. CDR3: CASSSPGQGRIYNEQFF. The CDR3 nucleotides are TGTGCCAGTAGTAGCCCAGGACAGGGGCGGATATACAATGAGCAGTTCTTC.

The chain carries TRBV19 and TRBJ2-3; D gene ambiguous. This CDR3 is 17 amino acids long. CDR1 is LNHDA, CDR2 SQIVND, per germline (reference sequence). V gave up 0 bases and J gave up 1 base, with 14 bases separating them. The CDR3 loop reads CASSIDLTGAGTDTQYF. The CDR3 coding sequence is TGTGCCAGTAGTATAGATTTAACGGGCGCCGGCACAGATACGCAGTATTTT.

There are a few counts of this clone. The rearrangement joins TRBV28 to TRBJ2-3, with D unresolved. Trimming removed 2 bases at V and 0 bases at J, with 9 bases between. CDR3 length: 15 residues. Germline assignment: CDR1 MDHEN and CDR2 SYDVKM. In DNA, the CDR3 is TGTGCCAGCAGTTTAAGGTTAACTAGCACAGATACGCAGTATTTT. The encoded protein is CASSLRLTSTDTQYF.

This chain uses TRBV4-1 with TRBJ2-1; perhaps D is TRBD1 or TRBD2 (5 bases each). This CDR3 is 17 amino acids long. V shed 4 bases and J shed 4 bases, with 20 bases lying between them. Germline assignment: CDR1 MGHRA and CDR2 YSYEKL. The CDR3 reads CASSLYTGNPGYNEQFF. In DNA, the CDR3 is TGCGCCAGCAGCCTTTATACGGGGAACCCAGGGTACAATGAGCAGTTCTTC.